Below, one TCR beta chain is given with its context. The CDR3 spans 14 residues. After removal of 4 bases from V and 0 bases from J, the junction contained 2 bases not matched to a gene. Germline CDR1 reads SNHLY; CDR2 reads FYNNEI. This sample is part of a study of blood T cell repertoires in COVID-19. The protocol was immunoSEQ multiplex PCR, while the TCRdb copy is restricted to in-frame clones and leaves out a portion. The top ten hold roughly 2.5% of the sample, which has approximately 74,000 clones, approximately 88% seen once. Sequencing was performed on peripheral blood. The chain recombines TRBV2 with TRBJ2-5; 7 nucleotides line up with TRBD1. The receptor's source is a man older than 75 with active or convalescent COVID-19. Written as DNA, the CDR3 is TGTGCCAGCAGTGTCCAGGGGGACCAAGAGACCCAGTACTTC. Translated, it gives CASSVQGDQETQYF.